This TCR beta chain was profiled in a study of T cell responses to AZD1222 COVID-19 vaccine. Turning to the study itself: The study pooled second doses at about 4 or about 12 weeks.

Germline CDR1 is MNHEY and CDR2 is SVGAGI. With 4 bases clipped from V and 1 base from J, the junction kept 0 bases outside the gene matches. This CDR3 is built from 14 residues. TCRdb keeps only in-frame clones here, not all; method: immunoSEQ multiplex PCR. The sample includes 95,000 to 150,000 clones, about nine tenths of them seen just once. This receptor was taken from an adult in good health. The chain joins TRBV6-5 to TRBJ2-5; 10 bases map to TRBD2. Sequences were derived from peripheral blood, sampled on day 0 of AZD1222 vaccination. The CDR3 region has the DNA TGTGCCAGCAGTTGGACTAGCGGCCAAGAGACCCAGTACTTC. Translated: CASSWTSGQETQYF.